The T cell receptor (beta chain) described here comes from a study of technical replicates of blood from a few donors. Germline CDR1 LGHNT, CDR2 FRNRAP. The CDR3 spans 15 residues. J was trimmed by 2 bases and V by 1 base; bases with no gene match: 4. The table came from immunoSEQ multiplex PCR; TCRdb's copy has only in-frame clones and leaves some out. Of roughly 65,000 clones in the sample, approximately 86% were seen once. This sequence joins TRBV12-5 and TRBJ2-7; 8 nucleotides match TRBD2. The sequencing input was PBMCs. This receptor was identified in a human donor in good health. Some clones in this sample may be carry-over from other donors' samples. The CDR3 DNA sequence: TGTGCTAGTGGTTTGGCTTTAGCGGGAACCTACGAGCAGTACTTC. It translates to CASGLALAGTYEQYF. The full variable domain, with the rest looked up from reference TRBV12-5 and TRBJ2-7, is DARVTQTPRHKVTEMGQEVTMRCQPILGHNTVFWYRQTMMQGLELLAYFRNRAPLDDSGMPKDRFSAEMPDATLATLKIQPSEPRDSAVYFCASGLALAGTYEQYFGPGTRLTVT.